The 30 T cell receptor beta chains reported below all come from one sample, sequenced in a study of T cell clonotyping in hematopoietic cell transplantation. The time point was: recipient sample about 28 days before transplant, after cytoreduction. The assay was immunoSEQ multiplex PCR, and TCRdb's table has in-frame clones only and misses some. This sample yields tens of thousands of clones, of which 90% to 95% are seen a single time; about 1.5% belongs to the top ten. The sample was peripheral blood mononuclear cells, taken before stem cell transplant. These receptor sequences come from a man aged 35-49 years with chronic myeloid leukemia. Some clones in this sample may be carry-over from other donors' samples.

The chain joins TRBV7-6 to TRBJ2-3, with 15 nucleotides matching TRBD2. The germline V gene encodes CDR1 SGHVS and CDR2 FNYEAQ. V shed 4 bases and J 0 bases; nucleotides not matched to a gene: 8. This CDR3 comprises 19 residues. The CDR3 region is CASSSRGLAGGFSTDTQYF. CDR3 sequence (DNA): TGTGCCAGCAGCTCCCGGGGACTAGCGGGGGGCTTTAGCACAGATACGCAGTATTTT.

This clone was detected only once. J is TRBJ1-5 and V is TRBV6-1, with 7 bases that match TRBD1. CDR3 length equals 13 residues. The J segment lost 6 bases and the V segment lost 7 bases, leaving 6 bases of the junction unmatched. Germline CDR1 is MNHNS and CDR2 is SASEGT. CDR3 amino acids: CASTDRALQPQHF. Written as DNA, the CDR3 is TGTGCCAGCACTGACAGGGCGCTTCAGCCCCAGCATTTT.

The genes are TRBV7-3 and TRBJ2-3; no reliable D call. The germline V gene encodes CDR1 SGHTA and CDR2 FQGTGA. This CDR3 has 15 amino acids. The V gene lost 1 base and the J gene lost 0 bases, with 8 bases spanning the gap. The CDR3 nucleotides are TGTGCCAGCAGCTTAAATTCCCCCAGCACAGATACGCAGTATTTT. Protein: CASSLNSPSTDTQYF.

This clone was recorded once. This chain uses TRBV27 with TRBJ2-1; D uncertain. Germline-derived CDR1 and CDR2 are MNHEY and SMNVEV (reference sequence). The CDR3 runs to 12 residues. V was cut by 2 bases and J by 10 bases, with 9 bases left in between. CDR3 sequence reads: CASSLSGPEQFF. The DNA of the CDR3 is TGTGCCAGCAGTTTAAGTGGTCCCGAGCAGTTCTTC.

The chain joins TRBV10-3 to TRBJ1-3, with D possibly matching TRBD1 (6 bases). Germline-derived CDR1 and CDR2 are ENHRY and SYGVKD. CDR3 length equals 13 residues. V was shortened by 10 bases and J by 4 bases, with 14 bases between the two germline ends. Here the CDR3 reads CATADRDGNTIYF. The CDR3 DNA reads TGTGCCACCGCGGACAGAGACGGAAACACCATATATTTT.

This rearrangement joins TRBV7-2 to TRBJ1-3, with no clear D. The CDR3 runs 19 residues. The ends were cut back, 1 base at V and 0 bases at J, with 19 bases in the middle. Looked up from germline, CDR1 is SGHTA and CDR2 is FQGNSA. CDR3: CASSLGSLKLPYSGNTIYF. DNA for the CDR3: TGTGCCAGCAGCTTAGGGTCTCTTAAACTACCCTACTCTGGAAACACCATATATTTT.

The V call is TRBV6-5, the J call TRBJ2-3; no definite D call. This CDR3 comprises 15 residues. The V gene's germline CDR1 is MNHEY and CDR2 SVGAGI. V was pared by 0 bases and J by 6 bases, with 13 bases between. This chain's CDR3 is CASSYSENYGDTQYF. The CDR3, as DNA: TGTGCCAGCAGTTACTCGGAAAACTATGGGGATACGCAGTATTTT.

This chain joins TRBV5-5 and TRBJ1-5; TRBD1 might be the D (6 bases). V was cut by 1 base and J by 3 bases, with 17 bases left in between. The CDR3 sequence is 17 residues long. Germline V gene data show CDR1 as SGHKS and CDR2 as YYEKEE (reference sequence). The CDR3: CASSLYLVQGINQPQHF. The DNA for the CDR3 is TGTGCCAGCAGCTTGTATCTGGTCCAGGGGATCAATCAGCCCCAGCATTTT.

The CDR3 region has the DNA TGTGCCAGCAGCACGCAGGGAAGCACTGAAGCTTTCTTT. It codes for CASSTQGSTEAFF. The chain is built from TRBV7-9 and TRBJ1-1; perhaps TRBD1 as D (5 bases). V was shortened by 5 bases and J by 4 bases, with 11 bases between the two germline ends. This CDR3 spans 13 amino acids. CDR1 and CDR2 from the germline V gene are SEHNR and FQNEAQ (reference sequence).

The V gene is TRBV4-1, the J gene TRBJ2-7; a possible D gene is TRBD2 (7 bases). With 4 bases removed from V and 6 bases from J, the gap between germline ends came to 22 bases. CDR3 length equals 16 residues. The germline V gene encodes CDR1 MGHRA and CDR2 YSYEKL. CDR3 nucleotides: TGCGCCAGCAGCCTCCTTCCCGGGACTAAAGGGGGCGAGCAGTACTTC. This translates into CASSLLPGTKGGEQYF.

About this clone: The junction departs from germline at one end; a sequencing error may be responsible. The V call is TRBV7-7, the J call TRBJ2-2; possible D gene TRBD2, 5 bases. This CDR3 has 12 residues. Germline V gives CDR1 SSHAT, CDR2 FNYEAQ (reference sequence). This CDR3 reads CASSLAGGELFF. The CDR3, as DNA: TGTGCTAGCAGCTTGGCGGGCGGGGAGCTGTTTTTT.

This clone was observed a single time. The chain combines TRBV30 with TRBJ2-7; the match to TRBD2 covers 13 bases. Germline assignment: CDR1 GTSNPN and CDR2 SVGIG (reference sequence). The CDR3 is 14 amino acids. The J segment lost 5 bases and the V segment lost 7 bases, leaving 8 bases of the junction unmatched. Here the CDR3 DNA reads TGTGCCTTAAGACTAGCGGGGGGTCTAAACGAGCAGTACTTC. Amino acid sequence: CALRLAGGLNEQYF.

The CDR3: CASSPEGGTSSGNTIYF. The CDR3 region has the DNA TGTGCCAGCAGCCCTGAGGGAGGGACGAGCTCTGGAAACACCATATATTTT. The V gene is TRBV7-7, the J gene TRBJ1-3; D is perhaps TRBD1 (5 bases). Germline-derived CDR1 and CDR2 are SSHAT and FNYEAQ (reference sequence). Trimming shortened V by 5 bases and J by 0 bases, and 17 bases separated the two germline ends. The CDR3 loop spans 17 amino acids.

This chain joins TRBV28 and TRBJ2-3; no clear D gene. Trimming removed 1 base from V and 3 bases from J, with 14 bases in between. This CDR3 spans 16 amino acids. In germline, CDR1 is MDHEN, CDR2 SYDVKM. The CDR3 DNA sequence: TGTGCCAGCAGTTTATATTTGACGGGCTTAACAGATACGCAGTATTTT. Its translation is CASSLYLTGLTDTQYF.

The chain recombines TRBV19 with TRBJ1-5; D uncertain. V was clipped by 7 bases and J by 5 bases, with 15 bases between them. The CDR3 consists of 14 residues. Germline CDR1 is LNHDA and CDR2 is SQIVND (reference sequence). In DNA form, the CDR3 reads TGTGCCAGTAATGTTAGGAGGGTTGATCAGCCCCAGCATTTT. Protein product: CASNVRRVDQPQHF.

This sequence joins TRBV2 and TRBJ1-2; D ambiguous. Germline V gene data show CDR1 as SNHLY and CDR2 as FYNNEI. This CDR3 comprises 10 residues. The V end was cut by 3 bases, the J end by 8 bases, with 4 bases between. CDR3 region: CASSDSGYTF. The CDR3 coding sequence is TGTGCCAGCAGTGATAGCGGCTACACCTTC.

V gene TRBV6-6 combines with J gene TRBJ1-1; no clear D gene. The CDR3 covers 12 residues. Germline CDR1 is MNHNY and CDR2 is SVGAGI (reference sequence). The germline V and J ends were trimmed by 5 bases and 7 bases, with 11 bases remaining between them. CDR3 sequence reads: CASSNVQNEAFF. CDR3 coding DNA: TGTGCCAGCAGTAATGTACAGAATGAAGCTTTCTTT.

The chain is built from TRBV7-2 and TRBJ2-3; no firm D call. Trimming removed 5 bases from V and 1 base from J, with 10 bases in between. This CDR3 has 14 residues. Germline V gives CDR1 SGHTA, CDR2 FQGNSA. The CDR3, as DNA: TGTGCCAGCAGCCCGGGTCGGGGCACAGATACGCAGTATTTT. Residues: CASSPGRGTDTQYF.

The chain recombines TRBV10-3 with TRBJ1-5; D might be TRBD1 (5 bases). There are 14 residues in the CDR3. Trimming pared 6 bases from V and 3 bases from J, leaving 12 bases between. Germline V gives CDR1 ENHRY, CDR2 SYGVKD. This CDR3 is CAISADSDNQPQHF. DNA for the CDR3: TGTGCCATCAGCGCAGACAGCGACAATCAGCCCCAGCATTTT.

The rearrangement links TRBV5-4 to TRBJ1-3; weak D call: TRBD1 (6 bases). This CDR3 region has 15 residues. V lost 4 bases, J lost 0 bases, and 11 bases lay in between. CDR1 is SGHNT, CDR2 YYREEE, per germline (reference sequence). The CDR3 reads CASSLDSRSGNTIYF. CDR3 bases: TGTGCCAGCAGCCTGGACAGTCGCTCTGGAAACACCATATATTTT. Together with reference TRBV5-4 and TRBJ1-3, the CDR3 gives the full variable domain: ETGVTQSPTHLIKTRGQQVTLRCSSQSGHNTVSWYQQALGQGPQFIFQYYREEENGRGNFPPRFSGLQFPNYSSELNVNALELDDSALYLCASSLDSRSGNTIYFGEGSWLTVV.

The rearrangement links TRBV4-1 to TRBJ1-1, with D unclear. Between the trimmed V and J ends, which lost 4 bases and 4 bases, there was a span of 7 bases. Germline V CDR1 and CDR2: MGHRA, YSYEKL. The CDR3 contains 12 residues. CDR3 sequence (DNA): TGCGCCAGCAGCCCGGATCGCACTGAAGCTTTCTTT. This codes for CASSPDRTEAFF.

The rearrangement links TRBV5-4 to TRBJ1-1; 9 bases are a match to TRBD1. The CDR3 is made up of 14 amino acids. The V gene's germline CDR1 is SGHNT and CDR2 YYREEE (reference sequence). The ends lost 7 bases at V and 5 bases at J; junction bases unmatched: 9. The CDR3 spells CASPSGTGKTEAFF. DNA for the CDR3: TGTGCCAGCCCGTCCGGGACAGGGAAAACTGAAGCTTTCTTT.

The chain uses TRBV4-1 and TRBJ2-7, with a possible D match to TRBD1 (5 bases). The V and J ends lost 1 base and 4 bases respectively, with 17 bases between them. The CDR3 sequence is 16 residues long. Looked up from germline, CDR1 is MGHRA and CDR2 is YSYEKL. CDR3 DNA sequence: TGCGCCAGCAGCCAAGGGGTTAGAGTGGACACTTACGAGCAGTACTTC. Amino acids: CASSQGVRVDTYEQYF.

CDR3 loop: CASSQSAGDIYNEQFF. CDR3 coding DNA: TGCGCCAGCAGCCAGTCCGCGGGGGATATCTACAATGAGCAGTTCTTC. This rearrangement joins TRBV4-3 to TRBJ2-1; 7 nucleotides agree with TRBD2. Germline values: CDR1 LGHNA, CDR2 YSLEER. The V segment lost 3 bases and the J segment 3 bases; nucleotides outside the gene matches: 8. The CDR3 has 16 residues.

The chain uses TRBV28 and TRBJ2-3, with D uncertain. V lost 6 bases, J lost 2 bases, and 3 bases lay in between. CDR1 and CDR2 (germline): MDHEN, SYDVKM. This CDR3 is built from 11 residues. The CDR3 sequence is CASRYTDTQYF. Here the CDR3 DNA reads TGTGCCAGCAGGTACACAGATACGCAGTATTTT.

The rearrangement links TRBV7-2 to TRBJ2-7; 8 bases fit TRBD1. The junction had 11 bases not matched to a gene; V was cut back by 3 bases and J by 4 bases. There are 16 residues in the CDR3. From germline, CDR1 is SGHTA and CDR2 FQGNSA. CDR3 loop: CASSFPQPGGRYEQYF. The CDR3 nucleotides read TGTGCCAGCAGCTTCCCCCAGCCAGGGGGCCGTTACGAGCAGTACTTC.

This clone was observed a single time. The germline gene is not matched at one end of the junction; a read error may be the cause. The V gene is TRBV6-6, the J gene TRBJ1-1; no definite D call. This CDR3 is 14 amino acids long. Germline V gives CDR1 MNHNY, CDR2 SVGAGI (reference sequence). CDR3 sequence (DNA): TGTGCCAGCAGTAACTCTACCCGAGGTCCTGAAGCTTTCTTT. Encoded protein: CASSNSTRGPEAFF.

In DNA form, the CDR3 reads TGTGCCAGTCACACGCAGGGGAACACTGAAGCTTTCTTT. This translates into CASHTQGNTEAFF. The chain is built from TRBV6-5 and TRBJ1-1, with D tentatively TRBD1 (5 bases). This CDR3 comprises 13 residues. The germline CDR1 and CDR2 sequences are MNHEY and SVGAGI. The V and J ends lost 9 bases and 1 base respectively, with 12 bases between them.

The rearrangement uses TRBV5-4 and TRBJ1-4, with D possibly matching TRBD1 (5 bases). Trimming left V 0 bases short and J 7 bases short, with 13 bases between. This CDR3 is built from 15 residues. Germline-derived CDR1 and CDR2 are SGHNT and YYREEE (reference sequence). The CDR3 DNA reads as TGTGCCAGCAGCTTGGGGCGACAGAAGCTTGAAAAACTGTTTTTT. It encodes CASSLGRQKLEKLFF.

V usage is TRBV7-9 and J usage is TRBJ1-1, with D possibly being TRBD1 (6 bases). V was cut by 10 bases and J by 7 bases, with 16 bases left in between. Germline-derived CDR1 and CDR2 are SEHNR and FQNEAQ (reference sequence). The CDR3 length is 12 residues. Written as DNA, the CDR3 is TGTGCCATCTCACAGGGAAAGGGTGAAGCTTTCTTT. It translates to CAISQGKGEAFF. Full variable domain (outside the CDR3, taken from reference TRBV7-9 and TRBJ1-1): DTGVSQNPRHKITKRGQNVTFRCDPISEHNRLYWYRQTLGQGPEFLTYFQNEAQLEKSRLLSDRFSAERPKGSFSTLEIQRTEQGDSAMYLCAISQGKGEAFFGQGTRLTVV.